The 10 T cell receptor beta chains presented below share a single source sample, sequenced in a study of T cells after posttransplantation cyclophosphamide. Busulfan-fludarabine conditioning, marrow transplant, and cyclophosphamide on days +3 and +4 were administered. Data came from immunoSEQ multiplex PCR; TCRdb stores just in-frame clones and leaves some out. The sample holds about 6,700 clones, and no clone turns up only once. Specimen: PBMCs, collected after an allogeneic stem cell transplant with post-transplant cyclophosphamide. Every receptor here comes from a male patient between 25 and 39 years old who received an allogeneic stem cell transplant from an unrelated donor, was CMV-positive, and had acute and chronic GVHD. Some of the T cells might come from the graft donor.

This clone showed up many times. The chain has TRBV29-1 and TRBJ1-2; D not certain. The CDR3 is made up of 13 amino acids. CDR1 is SQVTM and CDR2 is ANQGSEA in the germline V gene. Trimming removed 4 bases at V and 6 bases at J, with 15 bases between. Here the CDR3 DNA reads TGCAGCGTTGGTAACTTCCTGAATGATGGCTACACCTTC. It specifies CSVGNFLNDGYTF.

This clone was seen many times. The chain carries TRBV5-6 and TRBJ2-1; a possible D gene is TRBD2 (5 bases). The germline V gene encodes CDR1 SGHDT and CDR2 YYEEEE. The CDR3 spans 15 residues. Between the trimmed V and J ends, which lost 3 bases and 2 bases, there was a span of 12 bases. The CDR3 DNA reads TGTGCCAGCAGCTCCGGACTGAATCCCTACAATGAGCAGTTCTTC. It codes for CASSSGLNPYNEQFF.

This clone was observed many times. V gene TRBV4-3 combines with J gene TRBJ1-2; D is uncertain. The CDR3 loop spans 16 amino acids. Trimming removed 0 bases at V and 3 bases at J, with 14 bases between. Looked up from germline, CDR1 is LGHNA and CDR2 is YSLEER. CDR3 DNA sequence: TGCGCCAGCAGCCAAGAGTATCCCGATCACTACTATGGCTACACCTTC. Protein: CASSQEYPDHYYGYTF.

This clone is medium-sized. The chain has TRBV13 and TRBJ2-5, with 8 bases identical to TRBD1. V was pared by 5 bases and J by 0 bases, with 8 bases of the junction left unmatched. The CDR3 length is 16 residues. CDR1 is PRHDT and CDR2 is FYEKMQ in the germline V gene (reference sequence). Here the CDR3 DNA reads TGTGCCAGCAGCCTAGACAGGACAGGGCACCAAGAGACCCAGTACTTC. Translating gives CASSLDRTGHQETQYF.

This clone was recorded a few times. V and J are TRBV7-2 and TRBJ2-3; TRBD2 is a possible D gene (7 bases). V lost 3 bases to trimming and J lost 6 bases, with 19 bases between them. CDR3 length: 16 residues. Germline V lookup: CDR1 SGHTA, CDR2 FQGNSA. The DNA of the CDR3 is TGTGCCAGCAGCTTTGGGAGGGGGTCCCCCTGGGATACGCAGTATTTT. Its protein is CASSFGRGSPWDTQYF.

This clone came up many times. The J gene is TRBJ1-5, the V gene TRBV6-1; D not certain. The germline gives CDR1 MNHNS, CDR2 SASEGT. Trimming shortened V by 4 bases and J by 4 bases, and 11 bases separated the two germline ends. The CDR3 consists of 14 residues. In nucleotides, the CDR3 is TGTGCCAGCAGTGCTAAAACCCCTAATCAGCCCCAGCATTTT. Amino acids: CASSAKTPNQPQHF.

By its share, this clone is medium-sized. The J gene is TRBJ1-1, the V gene TRBV6-6; tentative D call: TRBD1 (6 bases). Germline CDR1 is MNHNY and CDR2 is SVGAGI (reference sequence). V lost 0 bases and J lost 7, with 18 bases in between. CDR3 length: 16 residues. As DNA, the CDR3 is TGTGCCAGCAGTTACTCGAAGGGCAGGGGAAGGGATGAAGCTTTCTTT. Protein sequence: CASSYSKGRGRDEAFF.

This clone has a count of ten or more. J is TRBJ2-1 and V is TRBV19; the match to TRBD2 covers 9 bases. V lost 2 bases to trimming and J lost 6 bases; unmatched junction nucleotides: 8. CDR1 is LNHDA, CDR2 SQIVND, per germline (reference sequence). The CDR3 has 16 residues. CDR3 DNA: TGTGCCAGTAGTATATCTAGCGGGAACCACCCCAATGAGCAGTTCTTC. It is translated as CASSISSGNHPNEQFF.

This clone was recorded many times. The rearrangement joins TRBV18 to TRBJ2-3; 8 bases map to TRBD2. Germline-derived CDR1 and CDR2 are KGHSH and LQKENI. CDR3 length: 16 amino acids. V lost 3 bases, J lost 4 bases, and 9 bases stayed unmatched. CDR3 nucleotide sequence: TGTGCCAGCTCACCCCGGGGCGGGGGGTTCGCAGATACGCAGTATTTT. This gives the protein CASSPRGGGFADTQYF.

In this sample, this clone turned up many times. Relative to the germline gene, one junction end is altered; a read error may explain this. The chain uses TRBV7-2 and TRBJ1-5, with a tentative D call TRBD1 (5 bases). Germline assignment: CDR1 SGHTA and CDR2 FQGNSA. The length of the CDR3 is 15 residues. The CDR3 sequence is CASSLAGGPSQPQHF. The CDR3 DNA reads TGTGCCAGCAGCCTAGCGGGGGGACCCAGTCAGCCCCAGCATTTT.